Detailed here is one T cell receptor beta chain. The data were obtained in a study of cytomegalovirus exposure and HLA in healthy donors. The PCR had 60 Vbeta and 13 Jbeta primers. In the original processing: A later analysis tallied about 80 million unique TCR beta chains, 10 million to 12 million of them shared. Generated by immunoSEQ multiplex PCR, the TCRdb table keeps only in-frame clones and is missing some. D and trimming were read from the DNA, whereas the V and J calls and clone size are those reported in that table. This sample has tens of thousands of clones, with roughly 79% found just once. V lost 7 bases and J lost 5, with 13 bases in between. The germline V gene has CDR1 SGHTS and CDR2 YDEGEE. CDR3 length equals 12 residues.

The receptor was derived from a man aged 50 to 60 in good health and CMV-seronegative. The sequenced sample consisted of PBMCs. The gene calls are TRBV5-8 and TRBJ2-7; a possible D gene is TRBD2 (6 bases). CDR3 sequence reads: CASGHAGNEQYF. CDR3 DNA sequence: TGTGCCAGCGGACATGCGGGGAACGAGCAGTACTTC.